Each of the 16 T cell receptor beta chains below was sequenced from the same sample in a study of OX40 agonist ivuxolimab in advanced cancers. Measured with immunoSEQ multiplex PCR; TCRdb has only the in-frame clones, and not every one. The sample lists about 79,000 clones, approximately 85% occurring once. This sample comprised CD4+ or CD8+ T cells sorted from blood, obtained in a trial of the OX40 agonist ivuxolimab. Receptor source: an adult with an advanced solid tumor such as melanoma, head and neck, liver or kidney cancer.

The CDR3 spells CASSLDRGGEQFF. CDR3 nucleotide sequence: TGTGCCAGCAGTTTGGACAGGGGCGGTGAGCAGTTCTTC. The chain carries TRBV7-8 and TRBJ2-1; TRBD1 aligns across 9 bases. V lost 6 bases, J lost 9 bases, and 6 bases stayed unmatched. The V gene's germline CDR1 is SGHVS and CDR2 FQNEAQ. The CDR3 is made up of 13 amino acids. Using reference TRBV7-8 and TRBJ2-1 for the parts outside the CDR3, the full variable domain is GAGVSQSPRYKVAKRGQDVALRCDPISGHVSLFWYQQALGQGPEFLTYFQNEAQLDKSGLPSDRFFAERPEGSVSTLKIQRTQQEDSAVYLCASSLDRGGEQFFGPGTRLTVL.

The rearrangement joins TRBV9 to TRBJ2-1; 12 bases are a match to TRBD2. The length of the CDR3 is 16 residues. V lost 4 bases and J lost 6; bases outside the gene matches: 8. The germline CDR1 and CDR2 sequences are SGDLS and YYNGEE. The CDR3 spells CASSHHLAGGPNEQFF. The CDR3 DNA sequence: TGTGCCAGCAGCCACCACCTAGCGGGAGGGCCCAATGAGCAGTTCTTC.

CDR3 DNA sequence: TGTGCCAGCAGTTTATACCCCAGCGGGGGCGGGGAGCTGTTTTTT. It is translated as CASSLYPSGGGELFF. V gene TRBV27 combines with J gene TRBJ2-2, with 8 nucleotides matching TRBD2. Trimming took 1 base from V and 7 from J; bases not matched to a gene: 5. CDR3 length: 15 residues. In germline, CDR1 is MNHEY, CDR2 SMNVEV (reference sequence).

The chain joins TRBV9 to TRBJ2-1; TRBD2 matches at 11 bases. CDR1 is SGDLS and CDR2 is YYNGEE in the germline V gene. The CDR3 length is 14 residues. Germline trimming cut 4 bases from V and 7 bases from J; bases unmatched to any gene: 4. In DNA, the CDR3 is TGTGCCAGCAGCCTTCGACTAGCGGGGAATGAGCAGTTCTTC. As protein: CASSLRLAGNEQFF.

This chain links TRBV4-1 with TRBJ2-5, with a weak D call TRBD2 (5 bases). CDR3 size: 14 residues. Looked up from germline, CDR1 is MGHRA and CDR2 is YSYEKL. V was cut by 6 bases and J by 4 bases, with 15 bases left in between. The CDR3 region is CASSPPGSPETQYF. The CDR3 DNA follows: TGCGCCAGCAGTCCTCCGGGGTCCCCAGAGACCCAGTACTTC.

Only a few counts were recorded for this clone. V gene TRBV28 combines with J gene TRBJ2-2; 8 positions agree with TRBD1. CDR3 length: 15 residues. CDR1 is MDHEN and CDR2 is SYDVKM in the germline V gene. The V segment lost 2 bases and the J segment 6 bases; nucleotides outside the gene matches: 5. Written as DNA, the CDR3 is TGTGCCAGCAGTTTAAGACAGGGGTGGGCCGGGGAGCTGTTTTTT. This gives the protein CASSLRQGWAGELFF.

V and J are TRBV7-3 and TRBJ2-3; D call uncertain. CDR3 length: 15 residues. With 1 base removed from V and 4 bases from J, the gap between germline ends came to 12 bases. CDR1 is SGHTA and CDR2 is FQGTGA in the germline V gene. The CDR3 bases are TGTGCCAGCAGCTTAATTGGCAGTCGCGCAGATACGCAGTATTTT. Its translation: CASSLIGSRADTQYF. The whole variable domain, filled in from reference TRBV7-3 and TRBJ2-3, reads GAGVSQTPSNKVTEKGKYVELRCDPISGHTALYWYRQSLGQGPEFLIYFQGTGAADDSGLPNDRFFAVRPEGSVSTLKIQRTERGDSAVYLCASSLIGSRADTQYFGPGTRLTVL.

V and J are TRBV18 and TRBJ1-5; no firm D call. V was trimmed by 5 bases and J by 15 bases, leaving 20 bases between them. The CDR3 has 13 residues. Per the germline V gene, CDR1 is KGHSH and CDR2 is LQKENI. CDR3 loop: CASSTLSGGLRHF. The CDR3 bases are TGTGCCAGCTCAACCTTGAGTGGAGGACTCAGGCATTTT.

The count of this clone is one. The chain joins TRBV7-9 to TRBJ2-3; D is tentatively TRBD1 or TRBD2 (6 bases each). CDR3 length: 14 residues. Trimming removed 9 bases from V and 7 bases from J, with 20 bases in between. Germline loops: CDR1 SEHNR, CDR2 FQNEAQ (reference sequence). The CDR3 spells CASRNWGAGNTQYF. The CDR3 DNA follows: TGTGCCAGTAGGAACTGGGGGGCCGGGAATACGCAGTATTTT. Full variable domain (outside the CDR3, taken from reference TRBV7-9 and TRBJ2-3): DTGVSQNPRHKITKRGQNVTFRCDPISEHNRLYWYRQTLGQGPEFLTYFQNEAQLEKSRLLSDRFSAERPKGSFSTLEIQRTEQGDSAMYLCASRNWGAGNTQYFGPGTRLTVL.

The chain couples TRBV30 to TRBJ2-1; TRBD1 aligns across 7 bases. CDR1 is GTSNPN, CDR2 SVGIG, per germline (reference sequence). V was clipped by 7 bases and J by 5 bases; unmatched bases: 11. CDR3 size: 14 residues. This CDR3 reads CAFLRDRGHNEQFF. The CDR3 DNA sequence: TGTGCCTTCCTCCGGGACAGAGGACACAATGAGCAGTTCTTC. Variable domain in full (rest from reference TRBV30 and TRBJ2-1): SQTIHQWPATLVQPVGSPLSLECTVEGTSNPNLYWYRQAAGRGLQLLFYSVGIGQISSEVPQNLSASRPQDRQFILSSKKLLLSDSGFYLCAFLRDRGHNEQFFGPGTRLTVL.

This chain links TRBV28 with TRBJ2-1; D not resolved. The CDR3 contains 11 residues. CDR1 and CDR2 from the germline V gene are MDHEN and SYDVKM. Between the trimmed V and J ends, which lost 7 bases and 11 bases, there was a span of 12 bases. The chain's CDR3 is CASIRGGKQFF. CDR3 coding DNA: TGTGCCAGCATTAGAGGTGGAAAGCAGTTCTTC.

The chain is built from TRBV11-2 and TRBJ2-5, with TRBD2 matching 10 bases. Germline loops: CDR1 SGHAT, CDR2 FQNNGV. The CDR3 contains 16 residues. V was pared by 2 bases and J by 4 bases, with 7 bases of the junction left unmatched. The CDR3 sequence: CASSLWASGRGETQYF. CDR3 sequence (DNA): TGTGCCAGCAGCTTATGGGCTAGCGGGAGAGGAGAGACCCAGTACTTC.

The V gene is TRBV7-9, the J gene TRBJ2-7, with TRBD2 matching 9 bases. V lost 5 bases to trimming and J lost 3 bases; unmatched junction nucleotides: 11. This CDR3 has 16 residues. Germline assignment: CDR1 SEHNR and CDR2 FQNEAQ (reference sequence). CDR3 DNA sequence: TGTGCCAGCAGCCAGGGACGACTAGCGGCGAGCTACGAGCAGTACTTC. The encoded protein is CASSQGRLAASYEQYF.

This chain connects TRBV28 to TRBJ1-4; D possibly corresponds to TRBD1 (6 bases). V was cut by 6 bases and J by 5 bases, with 16 bases left in between. CDR1 MDHEN and CDR2 SYDVKM come from the germline V gene. This CDR3 region has 15 residues. This CDR3 is CASRGGAVNNEKLFF. As DNA, the CDR3 is TGTGCCAGCAGGGGGGGGGCGGTGAACAATGAAAAACTGTTTTTT.

The V gene is TRBV6-1, the J gene TRBJ2-1; 7 bases agree with TRBD2. This CDR3 has 15 residues. The V and J ends lost 2 bases and 8 bases, in that order; junction bases with no gene match: 9. The germline V gene encodes CDR1 MNHNS and CDR2 SASEGT. As DNA, the CDR3 is TGTGCCAGCAGTGAACTTCTAGCGGAACAGTATGAGCAGTTCTTC. As protein: CASSELLAEQYEQFF.

This clone has a single count. The chain combines TRBV5-4 with TRBJ2-5; D is perhaps TRBD1 or TRBD2 (5 bases each). The V end was cut by 4 bases, the J end by 1 base, with 8 bases between. This CDR3 region has 13 residues. Looked up from germline, CDR1 is SGHNT and CDR2 is YYREEE (reference sequence). In nucleotides, the CDR3 is TGTGCCAGCAGCGGGGCGGGCCAAGAGACCCAGTACTTC. Its translation: CASSGAGQETQYF.